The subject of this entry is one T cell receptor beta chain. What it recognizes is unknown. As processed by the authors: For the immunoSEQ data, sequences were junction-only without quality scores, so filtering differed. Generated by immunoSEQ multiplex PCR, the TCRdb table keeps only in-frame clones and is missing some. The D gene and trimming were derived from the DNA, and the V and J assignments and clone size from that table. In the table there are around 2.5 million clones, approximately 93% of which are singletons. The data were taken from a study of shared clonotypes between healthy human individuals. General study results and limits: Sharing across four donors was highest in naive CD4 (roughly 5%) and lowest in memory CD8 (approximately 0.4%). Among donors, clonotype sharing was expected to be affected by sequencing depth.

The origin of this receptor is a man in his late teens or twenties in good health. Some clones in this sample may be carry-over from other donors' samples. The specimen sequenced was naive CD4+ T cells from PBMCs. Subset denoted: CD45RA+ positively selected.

The CDR3 DNA is TGTGCCAGCAGTCCTTCGGACGGGTATAGGTCCATGAACACTGAAGCTTTCTTT. Encoded protein: CASSPSDGYRSMNTEAFF. This chain links TRBV25-1 with TRBJ1-1, with unresolved D. Germline V lookup: CDR1 MGHDK, CDR2 SYGVNS. This CDR3 region has 18 residues. V was cut by 5 bases and J by 0 bases, with 22 bases left in between.